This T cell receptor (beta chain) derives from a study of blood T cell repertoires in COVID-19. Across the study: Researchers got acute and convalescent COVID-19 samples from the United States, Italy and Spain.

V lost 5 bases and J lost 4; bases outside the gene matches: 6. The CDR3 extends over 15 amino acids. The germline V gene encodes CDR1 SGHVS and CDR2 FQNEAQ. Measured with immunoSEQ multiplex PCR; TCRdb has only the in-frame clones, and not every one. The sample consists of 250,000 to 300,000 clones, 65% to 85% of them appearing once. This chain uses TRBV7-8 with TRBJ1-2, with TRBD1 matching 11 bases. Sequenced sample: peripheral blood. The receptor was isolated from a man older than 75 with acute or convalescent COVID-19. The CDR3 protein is CASSLGTGGVYGYTF. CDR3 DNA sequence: TGTGCCAGCAGCCTCGGGACAGGGGGAGTCTATGGCTACACCTTC.